This TCR beta chain was observed in a study of a mutant IDH1 vaccine in newly diagnosed glioma. Across the whole study: In weeks 1, 3, 5, 7, 11, 15, 19 and 23, patients were vaccinated. Before enrollment, patients got radiotherapy alone, temozolomide alone, or mostly the combination.

TCRdb's table, derived via immunoSEQ multiplex PCR, lists solely in-frame clones and lacks some. The table lists 43,000 or so clones, around 84% of them singletons. Study-wide results and limits: Pseudoprogression seemingly bore no relation to changes in top peripheral T cell clonotypes.

The CDR3 spans 12 residues. Germline lookup yields CDR1 SEHNR and CDR2 FQNEAQ (reference sequence). V was pared by 5 bases and J by 10 bases, with 12 bases between. As to time point: week 23, last vaccination. All doses held 300 ug of mutant IDH1 20-mer peptide, with topical imiquimod. A note on this clone: Its antigen is undetermined.

V is TRBV7-9 and J is TRBJ1-3; D is undetermined. The TCR originated in a woman aged 18-29 years with glioma. Some clones in this sample may be carry-over from other donors' samples. The sample consisted of PBMCs, taken from a glioma patient whose treatment included an IDH1 peptide vaccine. CDR3 in DNA: TGTGCCAGCAGCCTTCCTCTGCGGACCATATATTTT. This sequence encodes CASSLPLRTIYF.